A single sample gave rise to the 29 T cell receptor beta chains below, sequenced in a study of blood T cells in healthy people across ages. PCR was performed a second time for about 6 to 12 cycles using a sample-barcoded 5' primer and a J-beta primer mix. Using its own MiXCR run on the 5' RACE reads, TCRdb lists one record per CDR3 protein. This sample has about 320,000 distinct CDR3 sequences; around 30% occur once, and the top ten carry around 30%. The sample comprised blood. Every receptor here comes from a woman in her 70s in good health.

The chain has TRBV3-1 and TRBJ2-1; 7 bases are shared with TRBD1. CDR1 LGHDT and CDR2 YNNKEL come from the germline V gene (reference sequence). This CDR3 spans 15 amino acids. Trimming at V came to 2 bases and at J to 7 bases, leaving 8 bases not matched to a gene. The CDR3 spells CASSQRRQGRNEQFF. CDR3 bases: TGTGCCAGCAGCCAACGACGACAGGGTCGGAATGAGCAGTTCTTC.

The chain couples TRBV3-1 to TRBJ2-7; D is possibly TRBD1 or TRBD2 (5 bases each). The end of the DNA fits TRBJ2-1 better, so the J call may be wrong. The CDR3 extends over 15 amino acids. Germline lookup yields CDR1 LGHDT and CDR2 YNNKEL (reference sequence). CDR3 residues: CASSRPGARINEQFF. DNA of the CDR3: TGTGCCAGCAGCCGACCCGGGGCAAGAATCAATGAGCAGTTCTTC.

The chain links TRBV9 to TRBJ2-1; maybe TRBD2 (5 bases). The CDR3 contains 15 residues. The germline gives CDR1 SGDLS, CDR2 YYNGEE. V dropped 3 bases and J dropped 0 bases, with 10 bases sitting between them. The chain's CDR3 is CASSALDASYNEQFF. The CDR3 DNA is TGTGCCAGCAGCGCACTAGACGCCTCCTACAATGAGCAGTTCTTC.

CDR3 in DNA: TGTGCCAGCAGCTTGGGGACAGCCGAAAAACTGTTTTTT. Amino acid sequence: CASSLGTAEKLFF. The genes are TRBV13 and TRBJ1-4, with TRBD1 identical over 7 bases. The CDR3 is made up of 13 amino acids. V lost 3 bases to trimming and J lost 8 bases; unmatched junction nucleotides: 3. Per germline, CDR1 PRHDT and CDR2 FYEKMQ (reference sequence). Full variable domain (remainder filled in from reference TRBV13 and TRBJ1-4): AAGVIQSPRHLIKEKRETATLKCYPIPRHDTVYWYQQGPGQDPQFLISFYEKMQSDKGSIPDRFSAQQFSDYHSELNMSSLELGDSALYFCASSLGTAEKLFFGSGTQLSVL.

The rearrangement joins TRBV27 to TRBJ2-1; 10 bases map to TRBD2. V lost 1 base and J lost 2; bases outside the gene matches: 2. From germline, CDR1 is MNHEY and CDR2 SMNVEV (reference sequence). This CDR3 contains 16 residues. The CDR3 coding sequence is TGTGCCAGCAGTTTATTAAGCGGGAGGGCCTACAATGAGCAGTTCTTC. It encodes CASSLLSGRAYNEQFF.

The genes are TRBV20-1 and TRBJ1-1; D ambiguous. The CDR3 extends over 14 amino acids. In germline, CDR1 is DFQATT, CDR2 SNEGSKA (reference sequence). Trimming removed 3 bases from V and 3 bases from J, with 14 bases in between. The CDR3 sequence: CSASPARDYTEAFF. The CDR3 region has the DNA TGCAGTGCTAGTCCCGCGAGAGATTACACTGAAGCTTTCTTT.

Worth noting for this clonotype: A much larger clone differs from this one at a single base, so this may be a read error. The gene calls are TRBV5-1 and TRBJ1-4, with a tentative D call TRBD1 (6 bases). Germline lookup yields CDR1 SGHRS and CDR2 YFSETQ. V was pared by 10 bases and J by 5 bases, with 18 bases between. This CDR3 contains 14 residues. The DNA for the CDR3 is TGCGCCGGCACGACCGGGACACTGAATGAAAAACTGTTTTTT. It is translated as CAGTTGTLNEKLFF.

This clonotype has only a few counts. The chain has TRBV11-2 and TRBJ2-5, with D unclear. This CDR3 has 14 amino acids. V was clipped by 3 bases and J by 3 bases, with 11 bases between them. CDR1 is SGHAT, CDR2 FQNNGV, per germline. CDR3 amino acids: CASSFRSAEETQYF. The CDR3 DNA is TGTGCCAGCAGCTTCCGATCGGCGGAAGAGACCCAGTACTTC.

The chain combines TRBV29-1 with TRBJ2-7, with 11 bases fitting TRBD2. Germline V CDR1 and CDR2: SQVTM, ANQGSEA. V shed 5 bases and J 0 bases; nucleotides not matched to a gene: 6. The CDR3 extends over 15 amino acids. CDR3 loop: CSVLRLAGISYEQYF. The CDR3 bases are TGCAGCGTTCTAAGACTAGCGGGAATCTCCTACGAGCAGTACTTC.

This clonotype was seen a few times. V and J are TRBV29-1 and TRBJ2-1; no clear D. Germline CDR1 and CDR2: SQVTM and ANQGSEA. The CDR3 is 15 amino acids. The V gene lost 0 bases and the J gene lost 6 bases, with 15 bases spanning the gap. Here the CDR3 reads CSVEDRGRNGNEQFF. For the CDR3, the DNA is TGCAGCGTTGAAGATCGAGGAAGGAACGGCAATGAGCAGTTCTTC.

This clonotype was picked up a small number of times. V and J are TRBV13 and TRBJ2-5; perhaps TRBD2 as D (6 bases). V shed 4 bases and J shed 11 bases, with 20 bases lying between them. This CDR3 spans 14 amino acids. CDR1 and CDR2 from the germline V gene are PRHDT and FYEKMQ (reference sequence). The CDR3 DNA reads TGTGCCAGCAGCTCGGGGACTGGCCTTTGGGAGCAGTACTTC. Translation: CASSSGTGLWEQYF.

This clonotype has a handful of counts. This sequence joins TRBV12-3 or TRBV12-4 and TRBJ1-1; no firm D call. The CDR3 runs 13 residues. V was cut by 2 bases and J by 3 bases, with 7 bases left in between. This chain's CDR3 is CASSLRRDTEAFF. CDR3 nucleotide sequence: TGTGCCAGCAGTTTAAGGCGCGACACTGAAGCTTTCTTT.

The rearrangement uses TRBV10-3 and TRBJ2-6; D unresolved. Trimming removed 0 bases at V and 0 bases at J, with 3 bases between. CDR3 length: 15 residues. Germline-derived CDR1 and CDR2 are ENHRY and SYGVKD. For the CDR3, the DNA is TGTGCCATCAGTGAGTCGAACTCTGGGGCCAACGTCCTGACTTTC. It is translated as CAISESNSGANVLTF.

This clonotype was found a few times. The V call is TRBV5-1, the J call TRBJ1-5, with D unclear. The CDR3 has 14 amino acids. CDR1 and CDR2 from the germline V gene are SGHRS and YFSETQ. Trimming left V 4 bases short and J 4 bases short, with 12 bases between. The CDR3 nucleotides read TGCGCCAGCAGCGACGGATCGGGGAATCAGCCCCAGCATTTT. Encoded protein: CASSDGSGNQPQHF.

The rearrangement joins TRBV12-3 or TRBV12-4 to TRBJ2-2; 10 bases line up with TRBD2. The CDR3 totals 16 residues. V shed 9 bases, J shed 3 bases, and the junction held 10 bases outside the gene matches. CDR3 nucleotide sequence: TGTGCCAGTTTCCCGGCTAGCGGGAGTTACACCGGGGAGCTGTTTTTT. Translated, it gives CASFPASGSYTGELFF.

This clonotype was observed a handful of times. The rearrangement uses TRBV11-1 and TRBJ2-7; D is uncertain. Germline V gene sequence: CDR1 SGHAT, CDR2 FQDESV (reference sequence). The length of the CDR3 is 14 residues. V shed 0 bases and J shed 4 bases, with 10 bases lying between them. CDR3 nucleotides: TGTGCCAGCAGCTTAGCGGGGAACCGTTACGAGCAGTACGTC. Translated, it gives CASSLAGNRYEQYV.

In this sample, this clonotype turned up many times. The genes are TRBV19 and TRBJ1-2, with 10 bases matching TRBD1. V shed 3 bases, J shed 3 bases, and the junction held 4 bases outside the gene matches. CDR1 LNHDA and CDR2 SQIVND come from the germline V gene (reference sequence). There are 15 residues in the CDR3. Written as DNA, the CDR3 is TGTGCCAGTAGTATCTTCGGACAGGGGGACTATGGCTACACCTTC. Amino acids: CASSIFGQGDYGYTF.

This clonotype was counted between two and nine times. The chain links TRBV7-2 to TRBJ2-3; 7 bases fit TRBD1. This CDR3 has 16 amino acids. With V trimmed by 5 bases and J by 0 bases, 8 bases remained unmatched. Per the germline V gene, CDR1 is SGHTA and CDR2 is FQGNSA. The CDR3 loop is CASSTYRGPSTDTQYF. In DNA form, the CDR3 reads TGTGCCAGCAGCACCTACAGGGGCCCTAGCACAGATACGCAGTATTTT.

Comment on this clonotype: The junction departs from the called germline gene at one end, perhaps through a read error. The J gene is TRBJ2-1, the V gene TRBV7-9; 11 nucleotides align to TRBD2. CDR1 and CDR2 from the germline V gene are SEHNR and FQNEAQ (reference sequence). CDR3 length: 18 residues. DNA for the CDR3: TGTTCCAGCAGCCCGACTAGCGGGAAAGAGTATTACTACAATGAGCAGTTCTTC. It translates to CSSSPTSGKEYYYNEQFF.

The chain employs TRBV27 and TRBJ2-5, with 10 bases that match TRBD1. Losses at the gene ends were 5 bases for V and 3 bases for J; bases not matched to a gene: 9. This CDR3 contains 16 residues. Germline V gene lookup returns CDR1 MNHEY and CDR2 SMNVEV (reference sequence). The CDR3 is CASSAAGTGDEETQYF. The CDR3 nucleotides read TGTGCCAGCAGTGCCGCCGGGACAGGGGACGAAGAGACCCAGTACTTC.

The chain carries TRBV11-2 and TRBJ2-5; 10 positions agree with TRBD2. CDR3 size: 16 residues. V shed 3 bases and J 1 base; nucleotides not matched to a gene: 5. CDR1 and CDR2 from the germline V gene are SGHAT and FQNNGV. CDR3 DNA: TGTGCCAGCAGCTTCTTCGCTAGCGGGGGCCAAGAGACCCAGTACTTC. The encoded protein is CASSFFASGGQETQYF.

The chain employs TRBV28 and TRBJ2-3; D gene unclear. Trimming removed 6 bases from V and 3 bases from J, with 7 bases in between. This CDR3 is 12 amino acids long. CDR1 is MDHEN and CDR2 is SYDVKM in the germline V gene. The CDR3 loop is CASRTGTDTQYF. Here the CDR3 DNA reads TGTGCCAGCAGGACCGGGACAGATACGCAGTATTTT.

This clonotype was counted ten times or more. The chain has TRBV28 and TRBJ1-5; D is perhaps TRBD1 (5 bases). The CDR3 runs 17 residues. V dropped 2 bases and J dropped 4 bases, with 18 bases sitting between them. CDR1 and CDR2 (germline): MDHEN, SYDVKM. The CDR3 is CASSLPAAGSGNQPQHF. The CDR3 DNA reads as TGTGCCAGCAGTTTACCTGCCGCAGGGTCAGGTAATCAGCCCCAGCATTTT.

Only a few counts were recorded for this clonotype. The chain carries TRBV4-2 and TRBJ1-4, with TRBD1 matching 9 bases. This CDR3 has 16 residues. The V gene's germline CDR1 is LGHNA and CDR2 YNFKEQ. The V segment lost 4 bases and the J segment 8 bases; nucleotides outside the gene matches: 11. CDR3 amino acids: CASSRSQGAGGEKLFF. CDR3 DNA: TGTGCCAGCAGCCGATCACAGGGGGCGGGCGGCGAAAAACTGTTTTTT.

The V gene is TRBV7-9, the J gene TRBJ2-7; 9 nucleotides match TRBD1. J lost 3 bases, V lost 5 bases, and 11 bases had no gene match. The CDR3 is 16 residues long. CDR1 and CDR2 from the germline V gene are SEHNR and FQNEAQ (reference sequence). The DNA for the CDR3 is TGTGCCAGCAGCCCCTCACGGGACAGGGCGTTCTACGAGCAGTACTTC. This encodes CASSPSRDRAFYEQYF.

The rearrangement uses TRBV7-9 and TRBJ2-3; D might be TRBD1 or TRBD2, each matching 5 bases. Trimming shortened V by 0 bases and J by 4 bases, and 5 bases separated the two germline ends. Per germline, CDR1 SEHNR and CDR2 FQNEAQ (reference sequence). The CDR3 runs to 13 residues. The CDR3 bases are TGTGCCAGCAGCTTAGCGGGACCAGATACGCAGTATTTT. Translation: CASSLAGPDTQYF. Based on the CDR3 plus reference TRBV7-9 and TRBJ2-3, the full variable domain is DTGVSQNPRHKITKRGQNVTFRCDPISEHNRLYWYRQTLGQGPEFLTYFQNEAQLEKSRLLSDRFSAERPKGSFSTLEIQRTEQGDSAMYLCASSLAGPDTQYFGPGTRLTVL.

This rearrangement joins TRBV29-1 to TRBJ1-1, with D maybe TRBD1 (6 bases). Trimming removed 6 bases at V and 4 bases at J, with 18 bases between. The CDR3 has 14 amino acids. CDR1 is SQVTM, CDR2 ANQGSEA, per germline. CDR3: CSVVVTGGGTEAFF. CDR3 bases: TGCAGCGTCGTTGTGACAGGAGGCGGCACTGAAGCTTTCTTT.

This chain connects TRBV3-1 to TRBJ2-5, with a weak D call TRBD2 (5 bases). The end of the DNA aligns better with TRBJ2-1, so the J call may be wrong. Germline V lookup: CDR1 LGHDT, CDR2 YNNKEL (reference sequence). The CDR3 loop spans 14 amino acids. The CDR3 spells CASSPIRSRAEQFF. The CDR3 DNA is TGTGCCAGCAGCCCAATACGGTCGAGGGCCGAGCAGTTCTTC.

This chain uses TRBV28 with TRBJ1-4; TRBD1 agrees at 9 bases. The length of the CDR3 is 16 residues. Unmatched junction bases numbered 12, after V lost 5 bases and J lost 8 bases. Germline V gene data show CDR1 as MDHEN and CDR2 as SYDVKM. In nucleotides, the CDR3 is TGTGCCAGCAGTCCTCAAACAGGGGGCTTGCGAGAAAAACTGTTTTTT. Its protein is CASSPQTGGLREKLFF.